The 8 T cell receptor beta chains below were found in one sample sequenced in a study of blood T cell repertoires in COVID-19. The protocol was immunoSEQ multiplex PCR, while the TCRdb copy is restricted to in-frame clones and leaves out a portion. Of roughly 77,000 clones in the sample, roughly 80% are singletons; the top ten hold 9.5% to 10%. Sequenced material: peripheral blood. These receptor sequences come from a human donor in a cohort sampled during active COVID-19.

The rearrangement links TRBV11-3 to TRBJ2-7, with 12 bases that match TRBD2. V shed 4 bases, J shed 7 bases, and the junction held 2 bases outside the gene matches. CDR1 SGHNT and CDR2 YENEEA come from the germline V gene. This CDR3 spans 13 amino acids. The CDR3 DNA reads as TGTGCCAGCAGCTCCGGACTAGCGGGAGAGCAGTACTTC. It specifies CASSSGLAGEQYF.

The chain employs TRBV30 and TRBJ1-5; D perhaps matches TRBD1 (6 bases). Germline CDR1 and CDR2: GTSNPN and SVGIG (reference sequence). V shed 3 bases and J shed 6 bases, with 21 bases lying between them. The CDR3 loop spans 16 amino acids. In DNA form, the CDR3 reads TGTGCCTGGAGCCGAGGGGGAGGGACCACCAGTCAGCCCCAGCATTTT. Translated, it gives CAWSRGGGTTSQPQHF.

CDR3 nucleotides: TGCGCCAGCAGCTTGGGACAGGGTTTCGGGGACTATGGCTACACCTTC. Translation: CASSLGQGFGDYGYTF. The chain recombines TRBV5-1 with TRBJ1-2; 7 positions match TRBD1. Germline V gives CDR1 SGHRS, CDR2 YFSETQ. The CDR3 covers 16 residues. V dropped 0 bases and J dropped 3; count of bases not matched to a gene: 8.

The chain employs TRBV2 and TRBJ1-6; 9 bases align to TRBD1. V shed 4 bases and J 7 bases; nucleotides not matched to a gene: 5. Germline-derived CDR1 and CDR2 are SNHLY and FYNNEI. CDR3 length: 15 residues. The DNA of the CDR3 is TGTGCCAGCAGTGGGCAACAGGGGGCAAATTCACCCCTCCACTTT. Its translation is CASSGQQGANSPLHF.

The J gene is TRBJ2-5, the V gene TRBV5-4; D possibly corresponds to TRBD2 (6 bases). The CDR3 has 12 residues. In germline, CDR1 is SGHNT, CDR2 YYREEE (reference sequence). V lost 7 bases and J lost 1, with 8 bases in between. The CDR3 protein is CASGRGQETQYF. The DNA of the CDR3 is TGTGCCAGCGGGCGGGGCCAAGAGACCCAGTACTTC.

V and J are TRBV30 and TRBJ1-4; 9 bases agree with TRBD1. This CDR3 has 14 amino acids. From germline, CDR1 is GTSNPN and CDR2 SVGIG (reference sequence). J was trimmed by 9 bases and V by 0 bases; bases with no gene match: 5. The CDR3 sequence is CAWSVSTGGKKLFF. The CDR3, as DNA: TGTGCCTGGAGTGTATCGACAGGGGGGAAAAAACTGTTTTTT.

The chain links TRBV5-1 to TRBJ1-2; 8 nucleotides line up with TRBD1. The CDR3 totals 15 residues. Unmatched junction bases numbered 8, after V lost 4 bases and J lost 3 bases. The germline V gene has CDR1 SGHRS and CDR2 YFSETQ. The CDR3 sequence is CASSPGTGFHYGYTF. The CDR3 DNA reads TGCGCCAGCAGCCCTGGGACAGGCTTCCACTATGGCTACACCTTC.

The CDR3 coding sequence is TGCGCCAGCAGTCAATCGGGGGGGTTATCCACTGAAGCTTTCTTT. Its translation: CASSQSGGLSTEAFF. The chain has TRBV23-1 and TRBJ1-1; a weak D match, TRBD1 (5 bases). TRBV23-1 has ORF status, its function being uncertain. The V and J ends lost 0 bases and 4 bases respectively, with 12 bases between them. This CDR3 has 15 residues.